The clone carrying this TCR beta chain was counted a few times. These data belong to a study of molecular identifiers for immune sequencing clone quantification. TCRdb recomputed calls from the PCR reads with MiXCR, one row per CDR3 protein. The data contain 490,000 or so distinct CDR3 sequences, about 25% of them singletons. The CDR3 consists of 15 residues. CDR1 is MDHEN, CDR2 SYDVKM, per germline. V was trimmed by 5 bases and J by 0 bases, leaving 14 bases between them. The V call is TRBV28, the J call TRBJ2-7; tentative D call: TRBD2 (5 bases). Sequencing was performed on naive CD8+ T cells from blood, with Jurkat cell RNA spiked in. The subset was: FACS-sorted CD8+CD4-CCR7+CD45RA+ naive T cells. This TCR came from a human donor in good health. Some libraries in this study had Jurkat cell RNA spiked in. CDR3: CASSENQGSSYEQYF. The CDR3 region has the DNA TGTGCCAGCAGTGAAAATCAAGGGAGCTCCTACGAGCAGTACTTC.